This record looks at one T cell receptor beta chain sequence and its context. Trimming removed 1 base from V and 7 bases from J, with 13 bases in between. Germline V gene lookup returns CDR1 SGHAT and CDR2 FQDESV (reference sequence). The CDR3 sequence is 15 residues long. This record comes from a study of technical replicates of blood from several donors. The data were produced by immunoSEQ multiplex PCR, yet TCRdb's version contains in-frame clones alone and is incomplete. In the table there are tens of thousands of clones, just under 90% of which are singletons. Sequencing was done on a sample of PBMCs. The rearrangement links TRBV11-1 to TRBJ2-2; no clear D. The source of this sequence is a human donor in good health. Some clones in this sample may be carry-over from other donors' samples. The CDR3 loop reads CASSLVRGFDGELFF. The CDR3 bases are TGTGCCAGCAGCTTAGTTAGAGGTTTTGACGGGGAGCTGTTTTTT.